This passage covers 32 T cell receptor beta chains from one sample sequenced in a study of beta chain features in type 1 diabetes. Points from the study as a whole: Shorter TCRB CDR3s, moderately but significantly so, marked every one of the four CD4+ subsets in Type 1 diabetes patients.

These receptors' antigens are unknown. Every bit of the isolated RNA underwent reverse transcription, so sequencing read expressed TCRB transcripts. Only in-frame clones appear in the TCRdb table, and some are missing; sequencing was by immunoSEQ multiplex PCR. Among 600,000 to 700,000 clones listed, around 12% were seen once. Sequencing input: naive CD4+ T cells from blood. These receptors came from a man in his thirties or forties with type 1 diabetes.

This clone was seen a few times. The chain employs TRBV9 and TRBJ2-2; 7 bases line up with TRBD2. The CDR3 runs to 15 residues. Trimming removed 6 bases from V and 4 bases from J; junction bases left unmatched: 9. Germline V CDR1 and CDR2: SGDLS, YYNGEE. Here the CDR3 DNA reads TGTGCCAGCAACGCACCGGGGGGAGGCACCGGGGAGCTGTTTTTT. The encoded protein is CASNAPGGGTGELFF.

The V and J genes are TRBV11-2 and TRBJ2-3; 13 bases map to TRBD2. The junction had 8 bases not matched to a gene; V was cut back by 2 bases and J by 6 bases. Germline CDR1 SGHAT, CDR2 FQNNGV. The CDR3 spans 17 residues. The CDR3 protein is CASSLTIGLAGVDTQYF. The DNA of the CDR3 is TGTGCCAGCAGCTTAACGATCGGACTAGCGGGGGTGGATACGCAGTATTTT.

CDR3 amino acids: CASSPGQGGGDTEAFF. The DNA of the CDR3 is TGTGCCAGCAGCCCGGGACAGGGAGGGGGTGACACTGAAGCTTTCTTT. This chain joins TRBV7-9 and TRBJ1-1, with TRBD1 matching over 9 bases. The junction had 10 bases not matched to a gene; V was cut back by 5 bases and J by 3 bases. The CDR3 covers 16 residues. Germline V lookup: CDR1 SEHNR, CDR2 FQNEAQ (reference sequence).

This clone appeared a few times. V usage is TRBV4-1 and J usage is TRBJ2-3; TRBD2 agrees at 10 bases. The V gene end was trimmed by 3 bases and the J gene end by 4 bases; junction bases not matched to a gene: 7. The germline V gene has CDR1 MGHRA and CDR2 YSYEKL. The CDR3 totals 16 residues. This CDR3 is CASSHLAGVGADTQYF. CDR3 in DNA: TGCGCCAGCAGCCATCTAGCGGGGGTAGGGGCAGATACGCAGTATTTT.

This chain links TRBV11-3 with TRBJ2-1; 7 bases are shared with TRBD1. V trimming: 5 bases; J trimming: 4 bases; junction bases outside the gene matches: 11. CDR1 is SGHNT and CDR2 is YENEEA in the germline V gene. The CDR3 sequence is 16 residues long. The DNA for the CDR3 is TGTGCCAGCAGCCCAGACACCCCGGGACAGTACAATGAGCAGTTCTTC. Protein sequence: CASSPDTPGQYNEQFF.

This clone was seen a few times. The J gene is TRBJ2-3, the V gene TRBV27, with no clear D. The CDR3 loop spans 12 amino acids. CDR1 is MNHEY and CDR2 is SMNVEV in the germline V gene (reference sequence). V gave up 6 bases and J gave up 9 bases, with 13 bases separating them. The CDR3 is CASRGTGYTQYF. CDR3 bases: TGTGCCAGCAGGGGCACGGGTTACACGCAGTATTTT.

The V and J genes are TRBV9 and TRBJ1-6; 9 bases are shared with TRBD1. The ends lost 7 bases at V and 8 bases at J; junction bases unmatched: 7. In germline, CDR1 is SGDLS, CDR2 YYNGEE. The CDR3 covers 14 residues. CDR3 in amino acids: CASCRTGADSPLHF. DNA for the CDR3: TGTGCCAGCTGCCGGACAGGGGCGGATTCACCCCTCCACTTT. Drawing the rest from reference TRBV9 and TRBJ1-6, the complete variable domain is DSGVTQTPKHLITATGQRVTLRCSPRSGDLSVYWYQQSLDQGLQFLIQYYNGEERAKGNILERFSAQQFPDLHSELNLSSLELGDSALYFCASCRTGADSPLHFGNGTRLTVT.

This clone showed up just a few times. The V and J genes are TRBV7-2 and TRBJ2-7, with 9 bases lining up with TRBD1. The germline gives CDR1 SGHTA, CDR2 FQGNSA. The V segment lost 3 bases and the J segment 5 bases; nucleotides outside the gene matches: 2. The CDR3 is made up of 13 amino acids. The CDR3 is CASSLGQGHEQYF. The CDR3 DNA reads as TGTGCCAGCAGCTTGGGACAGGGTCACGAGCAGTACTTC. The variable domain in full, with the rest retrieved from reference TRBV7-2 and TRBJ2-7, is GAGVSQSPSNKVTEKGKDVELRCDPISGHTALYWYRQSLGQGLEFLIYFQGNSAPDKSGLPSDRFSAERTGGSVSTLTIQRTQQEDSAVYLCASSLGQGHEQYFGPGTRLTVT.

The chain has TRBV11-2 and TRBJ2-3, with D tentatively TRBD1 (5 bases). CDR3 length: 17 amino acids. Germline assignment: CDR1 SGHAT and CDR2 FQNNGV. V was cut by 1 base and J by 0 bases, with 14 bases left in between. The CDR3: CASSLVRDSFSTDTQYF. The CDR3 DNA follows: TGTGCCAGCAGCTTAGTGCGAGACAGTTTTAGCACAGATACGCAGTATTTT. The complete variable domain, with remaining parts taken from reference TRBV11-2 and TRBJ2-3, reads EAGVAQSPRYKIIEKRQSVAFWCNPISGHATLYWYQQILGQGPKLLIQFQNNGVVDDSQLPKDRFSAERLKGVDSTLKIQPAKLEDSAVYLCASSLVRDSFSTDTQYFGPGTRLTVL.

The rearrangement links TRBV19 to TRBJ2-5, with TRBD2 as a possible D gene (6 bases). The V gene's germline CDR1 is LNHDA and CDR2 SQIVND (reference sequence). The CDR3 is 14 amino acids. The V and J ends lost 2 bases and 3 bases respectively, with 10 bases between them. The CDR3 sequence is CASSINGGEETQYF. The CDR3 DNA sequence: TGTGCCAGTAGTATAAACGGGGGAGAAGAGACCCAGTACTTC.

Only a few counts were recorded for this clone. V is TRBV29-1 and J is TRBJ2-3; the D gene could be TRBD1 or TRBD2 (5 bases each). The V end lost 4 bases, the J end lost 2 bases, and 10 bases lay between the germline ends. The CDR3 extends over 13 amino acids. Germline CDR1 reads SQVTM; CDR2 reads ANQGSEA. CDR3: CSVGSGPTDTQYF. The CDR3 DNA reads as TGCAGCGTTGGATCGGGACCCACAGATACGCAGTATTTT.

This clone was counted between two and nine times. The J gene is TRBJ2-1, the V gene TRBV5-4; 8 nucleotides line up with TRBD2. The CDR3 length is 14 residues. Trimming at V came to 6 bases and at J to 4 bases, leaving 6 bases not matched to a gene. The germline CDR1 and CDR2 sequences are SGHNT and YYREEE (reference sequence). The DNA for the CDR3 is TGTGCCAGCACCGGCGGGGGGACTTACAATGAGCAGTTCTTC. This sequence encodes CASTGGGTYNEQFF. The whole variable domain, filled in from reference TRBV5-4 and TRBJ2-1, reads ETGVTQSPTHLIKTRGQQVTLRCSSQSGHNTVSWYQQALGQGPQFIFQYYREEENGRGNFPPRFSGLQFPNYSSELNVNALELDDSALYLCASTGGGTYNEQFFGPGTRLTVL.

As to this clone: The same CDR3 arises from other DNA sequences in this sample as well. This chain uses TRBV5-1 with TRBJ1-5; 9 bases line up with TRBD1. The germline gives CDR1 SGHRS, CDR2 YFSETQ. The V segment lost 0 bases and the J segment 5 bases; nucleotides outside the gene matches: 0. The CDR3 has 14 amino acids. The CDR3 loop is CASSLGTGDQPQHF. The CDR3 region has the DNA TGCGCCAGCAGCTTGGGGACAGGGGATCAGCCCCAGCATTTT.

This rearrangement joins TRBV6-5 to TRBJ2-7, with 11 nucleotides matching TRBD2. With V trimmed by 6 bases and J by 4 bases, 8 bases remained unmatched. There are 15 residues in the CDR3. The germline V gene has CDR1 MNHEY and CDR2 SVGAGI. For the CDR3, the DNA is TGTGCCAGCAGCTCTACTAGCGGGGGCAAGTACGAGCAGTACTTC. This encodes CASSSTSGGKYEQYF.

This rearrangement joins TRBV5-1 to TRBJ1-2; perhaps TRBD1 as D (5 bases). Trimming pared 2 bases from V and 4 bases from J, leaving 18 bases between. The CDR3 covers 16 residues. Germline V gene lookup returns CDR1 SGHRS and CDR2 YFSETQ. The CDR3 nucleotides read TGCGCCAGCAGCTTTCGTCCCGGGACGGAAATCTATGGCTACACCTTC. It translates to CASSFRPGTEIYGYTF. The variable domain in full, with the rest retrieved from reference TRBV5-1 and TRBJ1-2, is KAGVTQTPRYLIKTRGQQVTLSCSPISGHRSVSWYQQTPGQGLQFLFEYFSETQRNKGNFPGRFSGRQFSNSRSEMNVSTLELGDSALYLCASSFRPGTEIYGYTFGSGTRLTVV.

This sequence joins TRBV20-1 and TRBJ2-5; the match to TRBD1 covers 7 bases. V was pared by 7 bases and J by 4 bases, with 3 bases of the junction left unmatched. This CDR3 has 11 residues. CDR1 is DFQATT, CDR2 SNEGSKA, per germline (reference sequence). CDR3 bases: TGCAGTGGGTACAGGGGAGAGACCCAGTACTTC. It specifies CSGYRGETQYF.

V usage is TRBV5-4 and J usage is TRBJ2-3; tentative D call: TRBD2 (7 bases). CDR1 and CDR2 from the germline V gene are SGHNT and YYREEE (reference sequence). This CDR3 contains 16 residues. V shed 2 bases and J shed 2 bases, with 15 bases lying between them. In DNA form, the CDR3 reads TGTGCCAGCAGCTTAAAGCGGGACATAAACACAGATACGCAGTATTTT. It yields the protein CASSLKRDINTDTQYF.

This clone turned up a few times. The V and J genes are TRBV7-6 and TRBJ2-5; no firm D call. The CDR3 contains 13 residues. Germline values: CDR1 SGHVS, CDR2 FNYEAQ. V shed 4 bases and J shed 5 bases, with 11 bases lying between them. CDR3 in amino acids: CASSSRMGETQYF. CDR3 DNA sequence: TGTGCCAGCAGCTCAAGGATGGGGGAGACCCAGTACTTC. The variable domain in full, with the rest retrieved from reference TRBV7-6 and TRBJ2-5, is GAGVSQSPRYKVTKRGQDVALRCDPISGHVSLYWYRQALGQGPEFLTYFNYEAQQDKSGLPNDRFSAERPEGSISTLTIQRTEQRDSAMYRCASSSRMGETQYFGPGTRLLVL.

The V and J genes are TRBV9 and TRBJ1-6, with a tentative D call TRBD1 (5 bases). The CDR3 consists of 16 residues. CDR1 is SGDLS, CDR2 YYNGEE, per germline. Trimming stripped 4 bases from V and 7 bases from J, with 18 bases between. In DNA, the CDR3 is TGTGCCAGCAGCCCCTTCTCCAGGCAGGGCAATTCACCCCTCCACTTT. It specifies CASSPFSRQGNSPLHF.

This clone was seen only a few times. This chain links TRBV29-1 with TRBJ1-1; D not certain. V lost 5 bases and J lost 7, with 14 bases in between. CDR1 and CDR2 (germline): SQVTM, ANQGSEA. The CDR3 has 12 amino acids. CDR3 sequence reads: CSVQPPKGEAFF. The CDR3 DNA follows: TGCAGCGTTCAGCCTCCTAAGGGTGAAGCTTTCTTT.

The CDR3 loop is CASSQDQVSDYGYTF. CDR3 DNA sequence: TGCGCCAGCAGCCAAGATCAGGTGTCTGACTATGGCTACACCTTC. The chain combines TRBV4-3 with TRBJ1-2; no firm D call. CDR1 and CDR2 from the germline V gene are LGHNA and YSLEER. Trimming took 0 bases from V and 3 from J, leaving 11 bases between them. CDR3 length: 15 amino acids.

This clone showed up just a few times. Written as DNA, the CDR3 is TGTGCCAGCTCACCACAGGGCATGGATGAAAAACTGTTTTTT. Its protein product is CASSPQGMDEKLFF. V gene TRBV18 combines with J gene TRBJ1-4; no clear D gene. Germline values: CDR1 KGHSH, CDR2 LQKENI. The CDR3 is 14 residues long. V was trimmed by 1 base and J by 6 bases, leaving 9 bases between them.

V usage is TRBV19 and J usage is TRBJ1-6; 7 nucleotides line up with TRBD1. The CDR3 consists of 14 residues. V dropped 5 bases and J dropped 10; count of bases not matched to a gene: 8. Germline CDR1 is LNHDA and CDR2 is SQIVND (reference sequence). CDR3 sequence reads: CASSGTVRYSPLHF. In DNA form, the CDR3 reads TGTGCCAGTAGTGGGACAGTAAGGTACTCACCCCTCCACTTT.

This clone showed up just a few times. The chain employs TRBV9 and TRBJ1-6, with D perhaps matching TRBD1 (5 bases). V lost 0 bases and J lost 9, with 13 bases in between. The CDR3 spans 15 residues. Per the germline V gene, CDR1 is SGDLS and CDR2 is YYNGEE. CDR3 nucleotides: TGTGCCAGCAGCGTAGAGTCAGGGAAGTCTTCACCCCTCCACTTT. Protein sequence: CASSVESGKSSPLHF.

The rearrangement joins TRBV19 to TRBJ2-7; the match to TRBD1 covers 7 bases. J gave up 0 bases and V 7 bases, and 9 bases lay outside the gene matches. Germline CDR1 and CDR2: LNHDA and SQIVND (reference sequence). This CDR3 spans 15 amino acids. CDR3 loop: CASNPTGSGSYEQYF. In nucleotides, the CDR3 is TGTGCCAGTAATCCGACAGGGTCAGGCTCCTACGAGCAGTACTTC.

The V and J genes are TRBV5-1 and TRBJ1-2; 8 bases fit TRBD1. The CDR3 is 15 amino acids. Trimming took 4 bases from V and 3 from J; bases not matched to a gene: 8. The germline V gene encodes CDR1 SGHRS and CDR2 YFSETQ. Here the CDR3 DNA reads TGCGCCAGCAGCACTGGACAGGGAAATGACTATGGCTACACCTTC. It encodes CASSTGQGNDYGYTF.

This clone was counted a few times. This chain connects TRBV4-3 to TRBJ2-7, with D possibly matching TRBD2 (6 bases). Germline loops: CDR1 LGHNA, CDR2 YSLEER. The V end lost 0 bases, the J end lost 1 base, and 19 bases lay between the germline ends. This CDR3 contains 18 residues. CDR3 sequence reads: CASSQEINRDAGSYEQYF. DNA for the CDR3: TGCGCCAGCAGCCAAGAAATCAATCGGGACGCGGGGTCCTACGAGCAGTACTTC.

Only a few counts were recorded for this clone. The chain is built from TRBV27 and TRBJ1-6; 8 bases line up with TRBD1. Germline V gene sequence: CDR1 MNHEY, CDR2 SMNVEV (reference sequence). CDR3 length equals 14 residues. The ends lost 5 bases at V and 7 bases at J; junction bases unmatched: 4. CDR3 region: CASSDRGPNSPLHF. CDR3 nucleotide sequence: TGTGCCAGCAGTGACAGGGGTCCGAATTCACCCCTCCACTTT.

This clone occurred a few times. The CDR3 coding sequence is TGTGCCAGCAGCTTAGGACAGGGGGAGAATGAGCAGTTCTTC. This gives the protein CASSLGQGENEQFF. This chain joins TRBV11-2 and TRBJ2-1; TRBD1 matches at 9 bases. CDR3 length: 14 amino acids. Trimming took 1 base from V and 7 from J; bases not matched to a gene: 2. CDR1 SGHAT and CDR2 FQNNGV come from the germline V gene.

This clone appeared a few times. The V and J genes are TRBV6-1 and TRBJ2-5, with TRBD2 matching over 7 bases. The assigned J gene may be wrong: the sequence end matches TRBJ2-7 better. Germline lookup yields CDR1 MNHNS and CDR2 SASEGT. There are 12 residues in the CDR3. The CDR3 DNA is TGTGCGGCGGCGGGGGACTCCTACGAGCAGTACTTC. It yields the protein CAAAGDSYEQYF.

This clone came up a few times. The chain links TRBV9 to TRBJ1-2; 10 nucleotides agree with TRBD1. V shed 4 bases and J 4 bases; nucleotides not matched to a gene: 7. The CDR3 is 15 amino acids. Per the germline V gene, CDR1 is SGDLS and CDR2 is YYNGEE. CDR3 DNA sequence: TGTGCCAGCAGCTTTACCGGGACAGGGGCCTATGGCTACACCTTC. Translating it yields CASSFTGTGAYGYTF.

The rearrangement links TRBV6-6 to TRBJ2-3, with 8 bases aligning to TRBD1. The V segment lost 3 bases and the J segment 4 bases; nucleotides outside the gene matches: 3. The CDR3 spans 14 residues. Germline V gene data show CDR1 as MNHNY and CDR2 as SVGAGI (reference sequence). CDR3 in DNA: TGTGCCAGCAGTTATGACAGGGGTGCAGATACGCAGTATTTT. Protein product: CASSYDRGADTQYF.